The present T cell receptor beta chain was sequenced within a study of T cells after yellow fever vaccination. Study information: SMART-Seq v4 Ultra Low Input prepared the low-cell-number fractions.

General observations from the study: Abundant clonotypes from the bulk population could have been carried over as contaminants into FACS-sorted repertoires. Although most clonotypes did not, a small share appeared in both CD4 and CD8 compartments.

A remark on this clonotype: What it recognizes is unknown.

Researchers made TCR cDNA using 5'RACE template switching, and this step added a universal primer site and UMIs. TCRdb ran MiXCR on the 5' RACE reads and lists one entry per CDR3 protein. Here the sample spans 500,000 to 550,000 distinct CDR3 sequences, roughly 22% being singletons. This CDR3 region has 13 residues. Trimming pared 0 bases from V and 9 bases from J, leaving 11 bases between. Germline CDR1 LGHDT, CDR2 YNNKEL (reference sequence). This specimen was PBMCs, taken more than 20 days after the first yellow fever vaccination. The sequence was obtained from a man between 18 and 35 years old who received the YFV17D yellow fever vaccine. This chain connects TRBV3-1 to TRBJ2-5, with D maybe TRBD1 (6 bases). CDR3 amino acids: CASSQEGGRAQYF. The CDR3 region has the DNA TGTGCCAGCAGCCAAGAAGGGGGTCGGGCCCAGTACTTC.